This TCR beta chain was captured by sequencing in a study of CD8 T cells in ankylosing spondylitis. Study-wide findings and caveats: Certain motif variants had earlier appeared in reactive arthritis synovial fluid and blood.

The CDR3 totals 17 residues. CDR1 and CDR2 from the germline V gene are LGHDT and YNNKEL (reference sequence). Points on this clonotype: The antigen is undetermined. At one end, the junction sequence differs from germline, possibly due to a read error.

TCRdb called the 5' RACE reads again in MiXCR, with one record for every CDR3 protein. The sample yields approximately 130,000 distinct CDR3 sequences, about an eighth seen once. This TCR derives from a female donor with ankylosing spondylitis or in good health (not recorded which). This sequence joins TRBV3-1 and TRBJ2-1; D perhaps matches TRBD1 (5 bases). The material sequenced was blood, either unsorted or a sorted T cell fraction (not recorded which). The CDR3 DNA is TGTGCCACCGGAGAGACGGCAGGGTATTCCATATACAATGAGCAGCTCTTC. It yields the protein CATGETAGYSIYNEQLF.